Below are 30 T cell receptor beta chains sequenced from a single sample in a study of blood T cells in healthy people across ages. A J-beta primer mix and a sample-barcoded 5' primer were used in a second PCR of about 6 to 12 cycles. TCRdb re-called the 5' RACE reads through MiXCR, storing one row per CDR3 protein. The data contain 600,000 to 850,000 distinct CDR3 sequences, roughly 25% of them singletons. These records were also assigned to another study, of T cells of mothers and their children.

Sequences were obtained from blood. Every receptor here comes from a boy between 10 and 17 years old in good health.

This clonotype was seen more than once but under ten times. The V and J genes are TRBV6-2 or TRBV6-3 and TRBJ1-6, with 7 bases that match TRBD1. Germline V lookup: CDR1 MNHEY, CDR2 SVGEGT. The V segment lost 5 bases and the J segment 12 bases; nucleotides outside the gene matches: 7. This CDR3 is built from 13 residues. CDR3 bases: TGTGCCAGCAGTCAGCAACAGGGGCGACCCCTCCACTTT. Amino acids: CASSQQQGRPLHF.

The sample holds a few counts of this clonotype. The chain is built from TRBV7-9 and TRBJ2-3, with 11 positions matching TRBD2. The CDR3 covers 14 residues. V was pared by 7 bases and J by 4 bases, with 4 bases of the junction left unmatched. Looked up from germline, CDR1 is SEHNR and CDR2 is FQNEAQ (reference sequence). DNA of the CDR3: TGTGCCAGCACCCTAGCGGGGGGCGCAGATACGCAGTATTTT. This codes for CASTLAGGADTQYF.

The rearrangement links TRBV12-3 or TRBV12-4 to TRBJ2-3; TRBD2 agrees at 9 bases. The CDR3 has 15 amino acids. J lost 1 base, V lost 4 bases, and 3 bases had no gene match. The CDR3 is CASSSAGGRTDTQYF. The DNA for the CDR3 is TGTGCCAGCAGTTCAGCGGGGGGTCGCACAGATACGCAGTATTTT.

V gene TRBV29-1 combines with J gene TRBJ1-1; no definite D call. The germline V gene has CDR1 SQVTM and CDR2 ANQGSEA. V dropped 7 bases and J dropped 1 base, with 7 bases sitting between them. This CDR3 is built from 11 residues. The CDR3 bases are TGCAGCGGGGTCTCGAACACTGAAGCTTTCTTT. This codes for CSGVSNTEAFF.

Concerning this clonotype: A single base separates this from a much larger clone, so it may be a read error. This sequence joins TRBV6-6 and TRBJ2-3, with 7 bases lining up with TRBD2. This CDR3 has 18 amino acids. The V gene end was trimmed by 4 bases and the J gene end by 3 bases; junction bases not matched to a gene: 16. From germline, CDR1 is MNHNY and CDR2 SVGAGI (reference sequence). The CDR3 DNA follows: TGTGCCAGCAGTTCGGTCGGACTAGTGGGAGTAGGTACAGATACGCAGTATTTT. It codes for CASSSVGLVGVGTDTQYF.

The chain combines TRBV24-1 with TRBJ2-5; possibly TRBD1 for D (6 bases). V lost 4 bases and J lost 2, with 13 bases in between. Looked up from germline, CDR1 is KGHDR and CDR2 is SFDVKD. The CDR3 covers 15 residues. The DNA for the CDR3 is TGTGCCACCAGTGACCTGGACAGTTTTCAAGAGACCCAGTACTTC. It codes for CATSDLDSFQETQYF.

This clonotype was picked up a small number of times. V gene TRBV29-1 combines with J gene TRBJ2-7, with 7 positions matching TRBD2. Germline values: CDR1 SQVTM, CDR2 ANQGSEA. The CDR3 totals 14 residues. The V and J ends lost 0 bases and 6 bases, in that order; junction bases with no gene match: 8. CDR3: CSVEDLGREGEQYF. The CDR3 DNA reads TGCAGCGTTGAAGATTTGGGAAGGGAGGGCGAGCAGTACTTC.

V usage is TRBV29-1 and J usage is TRBJ1-5, with 10 bases identical to TRBD1. Germline V gene data show CDR1 as SQVTM and CDR2 as ANQGSEA. The CDR3 is made up of 12 amino acids. J was trimmed by 7 bases and V by 7 bases; bases with no gene match: 4. CDR3 nucleotide sequence: TGCAGCGCTGGGACAGGGGAACAGCCCCAGCATTTT. This translates into CSAGTGEQPQHF.

The chain recombines TRBV6-4 with TRBJ2-1; 12 positions agree with TRBD2. The germline CDR1 and CDR2 sequences are MRHNA and SNTAGT. Trimming removed 5 bases from V and 6 bases from J; junction bases left unmatched: 2. The CDR3 has 14 amino acids. In DNA, the CDR3 is TGTGCCAGCAGTCCACTAGCGGGGGGCAATGAGCAGTTCTTC. Translated, it gives CASSPLAGGNEQFF.

As regards this clonotype: The junction departs from germline at one end; a sequencing error may be responsible. The V and J genes are TRBV6-5 and TRBJ2-5, with TRBD1 matching over 9 bases. The CDR3 is 14 amino acids. Germline values: CDR1 MNHEY, CDR2 SVGAGI. CDR3 sequence: CASSNSGTGETQYF. DNA for the CDR3: TGTGCCAGCAGTAACTCGGGGACAGGGGAGACCCAGTACTTC.

This clonotype was detected a few times. The chain employs TRBV3-1 and TRBJ2-5, with 13 bases aligning to TRBD2. The CDR3 has 21 residues. With V trimmed by 1 base and J by 0 bases, 14 bases remained unmatched. Germline V gene data show CDR1 as LGHDT and CDR2 as YNNKEL (reference sequence). CDR3 coding DNA: TGTGCCAGCAGCCAAGCCCGCCAGGGACTAGCGGGGCTGATGTACCAAGAGACCCAGTACTTC. This encodes CASSQARQGLAGLMYQETQYF.

The chain uses TRBV24-1 and TRBJ2-3, with 8 bases aligning to TRBD2. Germline assignment: CDR1 KGHDR and CDR2 SFDVKD. There are 14 residues in the CDR3. With 9 bases clipped from V and 12 bases from J, the junction kept 16 bases outside the gene matches. CDR3 region: CATSKTSDPTAQYF. The CDR3 nucleotides read TGTGCCACCTCGAAGACTAGCGACCCAACGGCTCAGTATTTT.

The chain is built from TRBV6-2 or TRBV6-3 and TRBJ2-1; 7 nucleotides agree with TRBD1. The CDR3 is 15 residues long. CDR1 is MNHEY and CDR2 is SVGEGT in the germline V gene. The junction had 11 bases not matched to a gene; V was cut back by 8 bases and J by 4 bases. CDR3 nucleotide sequence: TGTGCCAGCGGGGGAACAGGGGAAAGGTACAATGAGCAGTTCTTC. Translated: CASGGTGERYNEQFF.

This clonotype has just a few counts. This rearrangement joins TRBV10-2 to TRBJ2-5; maybe TRBD2 (6 bases). Matching the DNA end better, TRBJ2-1 makes the J call doubtful. Germline V lookup: CDR1 WSHSY, CDR2 SAAADI. The length of the CDR3 is 13 residues. CDR3 DNA sequence: TGCGCCAGCAACCGGGGGACCTACAATGAGCAGTTCTTC. Translating it yields CASNRGTYNEQFF.

V usage is TRBV5-6 and J usage is TRBJ2-1; tentatively, D is TRBD1 (5 bases). This CDR3 has 17 residues. Between the trimmed V and J ends, which lost 2 bases and 2 bases, there was a span of 17 bases. CDR1 is SGHDT and CDR2 is YYEEEE in the germline V gene. The CDR3 region has the DNA TGTGCCAGCAGCTTAGGGTCGCAGGGCCCTCCCTACAATGAGCAGTTCTTC. Residues: CASSLGSQGPPYNEQFF.

This chain links TRBV29-1 with TRBJ2-5, with TRBD1 matching 9 bases. The end of the DNA aligns better with TRBJ2-7, so the J call may be wrong. CDR3 length equals 14 residues. Germline V gene data show CDR1 as SQVTM and CDR2 as ANQGSEA. CDR3 region: CSVALGQGPYEQYF. The CDR3 DNA reads as TGCAGCGTTGCCCTGGGACAGGGACCCTACGAGCAGTACTTC.

The chain couples TRBV7-9 to TRBJ2-1; 7 bases map to TRBD2. CDR1 SEHNR and CDR2 FQNEAQ come from the germline V gene (reference sequence). V lost 5 bases to trimming and J lost 6 bases; unmatched junction nucleotides: 16. This CDR3 spans 17 amino acids. Here the CDR3 DNA reads TGTGCCAGCAGCCCGCCATGGGGGAGGGACTCGGGCAATGAGCAGTTCTTC. Translating gives CASSPPWGRDSGNEQFF.

This clonotype was recorded a few times. The rearrangement joins TRBV20-1 to TRBJ2-3; D perhaps matches TRBD2 (6 bases). Trimming removed 3 bases at V and 1 base at J, with 14 bases between. Germline CDR1 is DFQATT and CDR2 is SNEGSKA (reference sequence). This CDR3 is 15 amino acids long. CDR3 amino acids: CSASGRGVGTDTQYF. The CDR3 DNA reads as TGCAGTGCTAGCGGGAGAGGGGTCGGCACAGATACGCAGTATTTT.

The CDR3 loop reads CSVETGGETYEQYF. The DNA of the CDR3 is TGCAGCGTTGAAACAGGGGGAGAAACCTACGAGCAGTACTTC. The chain is built from TRBV29-1 and TRBJ2-5; 8 bases match TRBD1. The closer fit of TRBJ2-7 to the DNA end suggests the J call may be wrong. Germline V gene data show CDR1 as SQVTM and CDR2 as ANQGSEA. The CDR3 consists of 14 residues.

The V and J genes are TRBV29-1 and TRBJ2-5; D gene unclear. From germline, CDR1 is SQVTM and CDR2 ANQGSEA. There are 12 residues in the CDR3. Between the trimmed V and J ends, which lost 7 bases and 5 bases, there was a span of 14 bases. CDR3 DNA: TGCAGCGCTGTGGTGGAAGCGGAGACCCAGTACTTC. This translates into CSAVVEAETQYF.

The chain uses TRBV13 and TRBJ2-1; 7 bases are shared with TRBD2. CDR3 length: 15 residues. With V trimmed by 3 bases and J by 2 bases, 4 bases remained unmatched. CDR1 and CDR2 from the germline V gene are PRHDT and FYEKMQ (reference sequence). The CDR3 loop is CASSFGGSAYNEQFF. Here the CDR3 DNA reads TGTGCCAGCAGCTTTGGCGGGAGTGCCTACAATGAGCAGTTCTTC.

As DNA, the CDR3 is TGTGCCAGCAGCTGGGTGGAAGACGGGCGAGAAAAACTGTTTTTT. Amino acids: CASSWVEDGREKLFF. This chain connects TRBV7-9 to TRBJ1-4; the D is unclear. Germline values: CDR1 SEHNR, CDR2 FQNEAQ (reference sequence). Trimming shortened V by 4 bases and J by 8 bases, and 17 bases separated the two germline ends. This CDR3 is built from 15 residues.

This clonotype was counted between two and nine times. The chain is built from TRBV27 and TRBJ2-1, with D perhaps TRBD1 (6 bases). V lost 8 bases and J 5 bases, leaving 10 bases between the germline ends. Germline V gene data show CDR1 as MNHEY and CDR2 as SMNVEV (reference sequence). The CDR3 has 12 amino acids. The CDR3 DNA reads as TGTGCCAGCGGGGACATAAACAATGAGCAGTTCTTC. Translating gives CASGDINNEQFF.

The V gene is TRBV9, the J gene TRBJ2-5; D gene uncertain. Germline V gives CDR1 SGDLS, CDR2 YYNGEE. Trimming pared 3 bases from V and 6 bases from J, leaving 15 bases between. The CDR3 has 14 residues. The DNA of the CDR3 is TGTGCCAGCAGCGCCCCGAATGGAATTCAGACCCAGTACTTC. Protein product: CASSAPNGIQTQYF.

V is TRBV3-1 and J is TRBJ2-7; 9 positions agree with TRBD2. With V trimmed by 0 bases and J by 5 bases, 11 bases remained unmatched. Germline CDR1 and CDR2: LGHDT and YNNKEL (reference sequence). The CDR3 contains 17 residues. CDR3 sequence: CASSQDFQASGNHEQYF. The DNA for the CDR3 is TGTGCCAGCAGCCAAGATTTTCAGGCTAGCGGGAACCACGAGCAGTACTTC.

The chain recombines TRBV7-9 with TRBJ2-5; D is uncertain. Per germline, CDR1 SEHNR and CDR2 FQNEAQ (reference sequence). V lost 3 bases and J lost 2, with 7 bases in between. CDR3 length equals 13 residues. CDR3 residues: CASSFGWQETQYF. The CDR3 DNA is TGTGCCAGCAGCTTCGGTTGGCAAGAGACCCAGTACTTC. The whole variable domain, filled in from reference TRBV7-9 and TRBJ2-5, reads DTGVSQNPRHKITKRGQNVTFRCDPISEHNRLYWYRQTLGQGPEFLTYFQNEAQLEKSRLLSDRFSAERPKGSFSTLEIQRTEQGDSAMYLCASSFGWQETQYFGPGTRLLVL.

This clonotype appeared a few times. The V and J genes are TRBV20-1 and TRBJ2-3; no definite D call. The CDR3 sequence is 11 residues long. Germline V CDR1 and CDR2: DFQATT, SNEGSKA (reference sequence). V dropped 3 bases and J dropped 5 bases, with 6 bases sitting between them. The chain's CDR3 is CSASVVDTQYF. The CDR3, as DNA: TGCAGTGCTAGTGTTGTAGATACGCAGTATTTT.

This clonotype came up a few times. The CDR3 sequence is CSAREVAGGTYEQYF. The CDR3 DNA reads TGCAGTGCTAGAGAGGTAGCGGGGGGCACCTACGAGCAGTACTTC. The V and J genes are TRBV20-1 and TRBJ2-7; 10 nucleotides match TRBD2. CDR3 length equals 15 residues. V lost 0 bases, J lost 2 bases, and 4 bases stayed unmatched. Germline CDR1 reads DFQATT; CDR2 reads SNEGSKA (reference sequence).

Only a few counts were recorded for this clonotype. This rearrangement joins TRBV2 to TRBJ2-7; D perhaps matches TRBD1 (6 bases). The CDR3 runs 15 residues. V lost 5 bases and J lost 4, with 18 bases in between. Germline V lookup: CDR1 SNHLY, CDR2 FYNNEI. This CDR3 reads CASSSNRDGMYEQYF. CDR3 bases: TGTGCCAGCAGTTCCAACAGGGATGGGATGTACGAGCAGTACTTC.

The gene calls are TRBV27 and TRBJ1-3, with TRBD1 matching 7 bases. CDR3 length equals 14 residues. The V segment lost 6 bases and the J segment 6 bases; nucleotides outside the gene matches: 8. Germline V gives CDR1 MNHEY, CDR2 SMNVEV (reference sequence). The CDR3 DNA reads as TGTGCCAGCAGACCCGGGACAGCAGTAAACACCATATATTTT. Protein product: CASRPGTAVNTIYF.